In its sample, the clone carrying this T cell receptor beta chain was seen once. The antigen is unknown. The sample comes from a study of CD8+ T cells in alopecia areata. In the study overall: It was 6 to 18 months of tofacitinib, and then there were 6 months off drug. Scoring treated patients' severity relied on the percentage of scalp area affected. Whole-study results and caveats: It was lesional scalp, especially alopecia totalis/universalis, that showed higher clonality than normal scalp. Scalp clonality dropped significantly under tofacitinib, as did expanded CD8+ top-100 clones.

Treatment meaning: oral pan-JAK inhibitor, 5-10 mg twice daily. The CDR3 is made up of 13 amino acids. Germline V gene data show CDR1 as SQVTM and CDR2 as ANQGSEA. Trimming cost V 5 bases and J 4 bases; bases outside gene matches: 5. RNA extraction was followed by reverse transcription into cDNA, which acted as the sequencing template. Profiling relied on immunoSEQ multiplex PCR, and the TCRdb table lists in-frame clones only, not all of them. The sample lists about 140,000 clones, approximately 86% occurring once. This chain links TRBV29-1 with TRBJ1-2, with 9 nucleotides matching TRBD1. This receptor was obtained from a human donor with alopecia areata. Sequenced material: CD8+ T cells sorted from blood, taken at week 4, from a patient treated with tofacitinib. The CDR3 is CSVNTGGGYGYTF. For the CDR3, the DNA is TGCAGCGTTAACACAGGGGGCGGCTATGGCTACACCTTC.